The clone carrying this T cell receptor beta chain has more than one count but fewer than ten. Antigen unknown. Sequencing used immunoSEQ multiplex PCR; TCRdb keeps in-frame clones, though not all of them. The sample carries about 14,000 clones, approximately 80% recorded once. The data belong to a study of OX40 agonist ivuxolimab in advanced cancers. Study-wide context: Prior checkpoint blockade (anti-PD-1, anti-PD-L1 or anti-CTLA-4) was permitted; about 40% had it. Study-wide results and caveats: Antigens targeted by the expanded peripheral T cells were not determined.

Trimming cost V 0 bases and J 2 bases, with 7 bases left between them. The CDR3 has 15 residues. In germline, CDR1 is MNHEY, CDR2 SVGAGI. This sequence joins TRBV6-5 and TRBJ1-4; TRBD1 might be the D (5 bases). Source: CD4+ or CD8+ T cells sorted from blood, taken in a trial of the OX40 agonist ivuxolimab. The receptor comes from an adult with an advanced solid tumor such as melanoma, head and neck, liver or kidney cancer. Here the CDR3 DNA reads TGTGCCAGCAGTTACTCTCCAGGGACTAATGAAAAACTGTTTTTT. This codes for CASSYSPGTNEKLFF.